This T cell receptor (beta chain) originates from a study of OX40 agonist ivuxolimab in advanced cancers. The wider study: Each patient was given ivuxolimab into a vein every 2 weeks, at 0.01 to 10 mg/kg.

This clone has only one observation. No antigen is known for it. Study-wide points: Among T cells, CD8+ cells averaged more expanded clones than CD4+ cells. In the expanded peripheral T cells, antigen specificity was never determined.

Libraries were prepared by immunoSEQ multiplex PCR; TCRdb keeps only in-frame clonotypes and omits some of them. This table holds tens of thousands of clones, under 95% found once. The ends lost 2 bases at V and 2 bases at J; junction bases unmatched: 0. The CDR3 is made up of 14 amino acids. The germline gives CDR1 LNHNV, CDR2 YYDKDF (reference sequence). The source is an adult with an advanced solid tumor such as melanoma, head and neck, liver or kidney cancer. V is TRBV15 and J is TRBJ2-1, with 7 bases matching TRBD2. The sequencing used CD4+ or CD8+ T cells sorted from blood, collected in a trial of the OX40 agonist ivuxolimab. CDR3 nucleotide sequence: TGTGCCACCAGCAGACTAGCGGCCTACAATGAGCAGTTCTTC. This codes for CATSRLAAYNEQFF.